This T cell receptor beta chain was captured in a study of T cell responses to AZD1222 COVID-19 vaccine. General study points: Baseline seropositives among AZD1222 recipients totaled only six. Sampling captured repertoires only after the peak T cell response. Spike-specific TCR breadth and depth went up after people got two AZD1222 doses. Clonal diversity may have been underestimated, and the donors were mostly white British, with more females than males.

The data were produced by immunoSEQ multiplex PCR, yet TCRdb's version contains in-frame clones alone and is incomplete. The table has about 130,000 clones, roughly 88% seen once; the top ten hold around 4.5%. The CDR3 covers 15 residues. Trimming took 7 bases from V and 5 from J, leaving 15 bases between them. Germline V lookup: CDR1 LNHDA, CDR2 SQIVND (reference sequence). Worth noting for this clone: Its target is not known.

The source is an adult in good health. The sample in question was peripheral blood, obtained on day 0 of MenACWY control vaccination. The chain is built from TRBV19 and TRBJ1-6; D unclear. The CDR3 here is CASNRQALDNSPLHF. DNA for the CDR3: TGTGCCAGTAATCGGCAGGCACTCGATAATTCACCCCTCCACTTT.